This T cell receptor beta chain derives from a study of blood T cells in healthy people across ages. Overall study results and limits: It was the long-lived donors that had more naive CD4+ cells and higher diversity than aged donors. Roughly linear declines in TCR beta diversity per million T cells occurred with age.

The use of a sample-barcoded 5' primer and a J-beta primer mix characterized a second PCR of roughly 7 to 12 cycles. TCRdb re-derived calls from the 5' RACE reads in MiXCR, one entry per CDR3 protein. The table has hundreds of thousands of distinct CDR3 sequences, 58% seen once. This CDR3 has 15 amino acids. Looked up from germline, CDR1 is SGHRS and CDR2 is YFSETQ. Trimming left V 6 bases short and J 2 bases short, with 17 bases between. Samples each yielded at least 5.5 micrograms of total RNA. Concerning this clonotype: Its antigen is undetermined.

The chain recombines TRBV5-1 with TRBJ2-5; D uncertain. Sequencing input: blood. The sequence derives from a man aged 60-69 years in good health. CDR3 region: CASIVGLGLQETQYF. The CDR3, as DNA: TGCGCCAGCATCGTCGGGCTGGGCCTGCAAGAGACCCAGTACTTC.